This is a list of T cell receptor beta chains from one sample in a study of T cells expressing NK-cell markers. For each CDR3 protein, TCRdb gives one entry from its re-call of the 5' RACE reads, without DNA. Across some 500,000 distinct CDR3 sequences, the top ten clones capture over 1.1% of the sample. Sequenced input: blood T cells: a sorted CD56 or NKG2C T cell subset, CD4+ or CD8+ T cells, or bulk PBMC T cells (not recorded which). These receptors originate from a woman in her forties or fifties in good health. CDR3s include the opening cysteine and the closing phenylalanine or tryptophan. Fields, in order: J gene, V gene, CDR3 length, CDR3 protein.

j_gene: TRBJ1-5
v_gene: TRBV6-1
len: 13
CDR3aa: CASSRSINQPQHF

j_gene: TRBJ2-1
v_gene: TRBV5-1
len: 14
CDR3aa: CASNEFSGTNEQFF

j_gene: TRBJ2-2
v_gene: TRBV5-1
len: 15
CDR3aa: CASSAGGLTTGELFF

j_gene: TRBJ2-3
v_gene: TRBV20-1
len: 17
CDR3aa: CSAITQGASRLTDTQYF

j_gene: TRBJ2-3
v_gene: TRBV3-1
len: 15
CDR3aa: CASSPLAGATDTQYF

j_gene: TRBJ2-2
v_gene: TRBV29-1
len: 12
CDR3aa: CSVGMFTGELFF

j_gene: TRBJ2-1
v_gene: TRBV20-1
len: 12
CDR3aa: CSARVLAGEQFF

j_gene: TRBJ2-2
v_gene: TRBV24-1
len: 15
CDR3aa: CATSDSGHNTGELFF

j_gene: TRBJ2-3
v_gene: TRBV9
len: 18
CDR3aa: CASSVEGAGALRGDTQYF

j_gene: TRBJ2-2
v_gene: TRBV13
len: 14
CDR3aa: CASSVTDNTGELFF

j_gene: TRBJ1-1
v_gene: TRBV5-1
len: 13
CDR3aa: CASSLGTGVEAFF

j_gene: TRBJ2-3
v_gene: TRBV7-9
len: 15
CDR3aa: CASSSSGTSTDTQYF

j_gene: TRBJ2-1
v_gene: TRBV24-1
len: 15
CDR3aa: CATSDLGGTRNEQFF

j_gene: TRBJ2-1
v_gene: TRBV7-8
len: 17
CDR3aa: CASSPYRGPSSYNEQFF

j_gene: TRBJ2-3
v_gene: TRBV6-2/TRBV6-3
len: 11
CDR3aa: CASNTGDTQYF

j_gene: TRBJ1-1
v_gene: TRBV2
len: 13
CDR3aa: CASSEDRLTEAFF

j_gene: TRBJ2-1
v_gene: TRBV27
len: 16
CDR3aa: CASSLRGSGRWGEQFF

j_gene: TRBJ1-1
v_gene: TRBV7-8
len: 15
CDR3aa: CASSSDTGVFTEAFF

j_gene: TRBJ1-3
v_gene: TRBV29-1
len: 12
CDR3aa: CSVWMTGNTIYF

j_gene: TRBJ2-1
v_gene: TRBV20-1
len: 14
CDR3aa: CSVHFVAGVGEQFF

j_gene: TRBJ2-1
v_gene: TRBV12-3/TRBV12-4
len: 16
CDR3aa: CASSPARTSGSDEQFF

j_gene: TRBJ2-5
v_gene: TRBV11-2
len: 14
CDR3aa: CATSSEGPQETQYF

j_gene: TRBJ2-3
v_gene: TRBV7-2
len: 11
CDR3aa: CASMETDTQYF

j_gene: TRBJ1-2
v_gene: TRBV7-2
len: 16
CDR3aa: CASSLVLGHPGDGYTF

j_gene: TRBJ2-1
v_gene: TRBV5-8
len: 16
CDR3aa: CASSFGTSIIHNEQFF

j_gene: TRBJ2-7
v_gene: TRBV6-6
len: 13
CDR3aa: CASSRQEHYEQYF